This TCR beta chain was sequenced in a study of spatial heterogeneity in lung cancer (dated by TCRdb to about 2019). General notes on the study: More beta-chain than alpha-chain transcripts were consistently detected, likely reflecting higher beta-chain transcript abundance. The study linked features of the TCR repertoire to counts of nonsynonymous mutations, which were determined by whole-exome sequencing of tumor tissue. At surgery, both alpha and beta chains were TCR-sequenced in fewer than 250 tumor regions, fewer than 85 matched nontumor lung samples and a few dozen PBMC samples. In the raw uncorrected reads, each unique combination of TCR and UMI appeared more than ten times on average. In non-small cell lung cancer, the study made a quantitative comparison of TCR alpha and beta repertoires among multiple tumor regions, matched nontumor lung and blood.

Library preparation was by 5' RACE. Sequencing relied on a NextSeq 500. The TCR library protocol attached a unique molecular identifier to each TCR cDNA molecule to allow correction of PCR and sequencing errors. The authors' pipeline ran thus. TCR identification, UMI-based error correction and CDR3 extraction were all carried out with Decombinator tools. Expanded TCRs were defined as those above a frequency of 2 per 1,000, corresponding to the top 1% of the tumor frequency distribution. Renyi diversity was computed with the R vegan package after each repertoire had been subsampled 100 times to 5,000 TCRs. CDR3 similarity networks were constructed using string-kernel similarity of amino acid triplets, with links drawn between CDR3s whose pairwise similarity was above 0.82. TCRdb's own reprocessing of the public reads used fastp at Q25 and MiXCR and kept productive beta chains. Every entry covers one CDR3 protein and lists the most common genes and DNA from its rows. TCRdb, not the authors, supplied the V and J calls. This sample comprises roughly 80,000 distinct CDR3 sequences, about 7.8% of them detected only once. The ten largest clones take up about 6.8% of the sample.

There are a few counts of this clonotype. Which antigen it targets is not known. No base qualities exist here, and no much larger clone lies one base off it. Summary of the overall study and its limitations: Ubiquitous expanded tumor TCRs were detected in blood more often at tumor resection than at routine follow-up. Additional single-cell paired TCR alpha and beta sequencing was considered necessary to confirm, at a functional level, the hypothesis that regional TCRs recognize regional mutations.

A distance of 7 bases separates the germline ends of V and J, which lose 3 bases and 1 base respectively. The germline V gene provides CDR1 MNHEY and CDR2 SVGEGT. The cysteine opens and the phenylalanine closes a CDR3 of 14 amino acids. The read is trimmed to its CDR3 DNA, 42 bases read in frame from base 1. Per the publication, the time point label means: sample taken at primary tumor resection. Donors were 72 patients with early-stage, untreated non-small cell lung cancer from the lung TRACERx cohort. Without any cell sorting, TCR sequencing was performed on whole RNA extracted either from tumor and nontumor lung tissue or from cryopreserved PBMC samples. Patients were selected for TCR sequencing only if sufficient RNA was available from at least two tumor regions.

Here the chain combines TRBV6-2 or TRBV6-3 and TRBJ1-5, with the D gene not confidently named. This specimen was PBMCs, taken at surgery. This TCR came from a male donor with early-stage non-small cell lung cancer. The nucleotides are TGTGCCAGCAGTTATTTGGGCAGCAATCAGCCCCAGCATTTT. This is translated as CASSYLGSNQPQHF.